Sequencing of this TCR beta chain was carried out in a study of blood T cell repertoires in COVID-19 (TCRdb year 2020). For context, the study as a whole: The collaborator samples originated in the United States, Italy and Spain and spanned the acute and convalescent phases of COVID-19. The prospective study material was composed of cDNA or gDNA derived from T cells, B-cell-depleted T cells, or PBMCs. Subjects who had been exposed to COVID-19, were actively infected with it, or had recovered from it provided the deeply sampled blood TCRbeta repertoires that made up the dataset. The repertoires were released in a freely available public database intended as a resource for research on the immune response to SARS-CoV-2. Samples came from the ongoing ImmuneRACE study (first 160 participants) plus 1,254 subjects from 6 global collaborators. Nearly every sample came with metadata listing a de-identified subject ID, COVID-19 status, age in years and sex. HLA class I and class II types, where available, came from metadata supplied by the sample provider rather than from assay-based typing. Overall study results and their limits: The quantity of clinical and demographic metadata differed by source and by participant and was supplied without curation.

TCRbeta CDR3 regions were amplified from genomic DNA by means of the immunoSEQ Assay, a bias-controlled multiplex PCR. The authors processed their data as follows. The number of nucleated cells in each sample was estimated by amplification of reference gene primers within the assay. To quantify the absolute abundance of each unique TCRbeta CDR3 rearrangement, sequence reads were collapsed and filtered. For each sample, productive Simpson clonality was calculated as the square root of Simpson's diversity index over productive rearrangements. In TCRdb, the immuneACCESS table is reduced to in-frame sequences with V and J assigned. These tables do not hold every clone; where another copy was compared, an unresolved V gene accounts for under half, and the others remain unexplained. V and J calls and clone size are as listed in that table; D and trimming were resolved from the DNA. The sample has roughly 170,000 clones on record, about four fifths of them singletons. 18% of the sample is taken by the ten largest.

To note about this clone: Its antigen remains undetermined. No per-base quality is available; no much larger clone lies one base away.

Deletion took 7 bases off V and 1 base off J, with a span of 9 bases between the germline ends. The CDR3 has 13 amino acids, counting the end cysteine and phenylalanine. This entry keeps only the CDR3 DNA: 39 bases, framed from base 1. CDR1 SNHLY and CDR2 FYNNEI were looked up in the germline V gene. Enrolling through a virtual design, the prospective study's participants ranged in age from roughly 18 to 89 years and lived across 24 United States geographic areas. Cohort assignment in the prospective study relied on participant-reported clinical history from a screening survey and a study questionnaire. Recovered participants in ImmuneRACE Cohort 3 were defined as having two consecutive negative NP/OP PCR tests, clearance from a healthcare professional, or resolution of symptoms. Each participant in the prospective study had whole blood, serum and a nasopharyngeal or oropharyngeal swab collected by mobile phlebotomists. Additional blood draws and questionnaires over an approximately two-month period could optionally be provided by prospective study participants. Blood samples from the prospective study were shipped frozen or at room temperature prior to DNA extraction.

The sequenced sample was PBMCs or T cells enriched from blood (not recorded which). In this chain, TRBV2 is recombined with TRBJ2-3; TRBD1 is perhaps the D gene, given 6 matching bases. This receptor was identified in a man in his 60s who had recovered from COVID-19. The nucleotides are TGTGCCAGCAACAGGGTCCGCACAGATACGCAGTATTTT. Its product reads: CASNRVRTDTQYF.